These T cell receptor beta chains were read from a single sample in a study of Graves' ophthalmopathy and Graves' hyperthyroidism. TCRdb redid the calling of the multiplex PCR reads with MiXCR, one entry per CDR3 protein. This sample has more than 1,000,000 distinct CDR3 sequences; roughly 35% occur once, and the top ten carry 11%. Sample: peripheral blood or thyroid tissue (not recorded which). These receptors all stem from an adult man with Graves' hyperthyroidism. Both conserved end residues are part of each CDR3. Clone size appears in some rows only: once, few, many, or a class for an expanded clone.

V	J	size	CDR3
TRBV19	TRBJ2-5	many	CATLGPGETQYF
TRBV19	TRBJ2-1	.	CASSRRGGAYNEQFF
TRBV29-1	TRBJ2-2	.	CSVERQPNTGELFF
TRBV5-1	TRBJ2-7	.	CASSLEGHSLREQYF
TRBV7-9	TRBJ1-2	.	CASGDGGYTF
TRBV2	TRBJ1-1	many	CAKGGALRTEAFF
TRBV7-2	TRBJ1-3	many	CASSPRTFSGNTIYF
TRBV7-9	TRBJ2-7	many	CASSYPLAGADEQYF
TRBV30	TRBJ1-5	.	CAWSGQGDQPQHF
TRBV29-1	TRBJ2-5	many	CSVSGGETQYF
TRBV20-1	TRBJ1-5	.	CSATSGQGPGWPQHF
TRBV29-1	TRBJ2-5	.	CSVRESETQYF